This TCR beta chain was captured by sequencing in a study of cytomegalovirus exposure and HLA in healthy donors. Donors showed nominal health when sampled, although they likely had unrecorded immune exposures. Concerning this clone: As yet, its antigen is unknown.

Vbeta (60) and Jbeta (13) primers were used in the PCR. Sequenced by immunoSEQ multiplex PCR; TCRdb stores in-frame clones only, minus some. This table has over 110,000 clones, 78% appearing once. Study results and limitations: It was shown in a later analysis that HLA-associated TCR beta chains were more clonally expanded than other, equally common chains. In a later analysis, donors in an Asian-associated ancestry cluster reportedly had fewer N-insertions in productive TCRs than the cohort mean.

The source material was PBMCs. The source of this sequence is a woman aged 40 to 50 in good health and CMV-seropositive.

CDR3 in amino acids: CASSLGLAEDTQYF. DNA for the CDR3: TGTGCCAGCAGCTTAGGGCTAGCGGAAGATACGCAGTATTTT. V usage is TRBV11-3 and J usage is TRBJ2-3, with 7 bases identical to TRBD2. The CDR3 loop spans 14 amino acids. The V gene end was trimmed by 1 base and the J gene end by 5 bases; junction bases not matched to a gene: 3. Per germline, CDR1 SGHNT and CDR2 YENEEA.